A selection of T cell receptor beta chains follows, all from one sample in a study of blood T cell repertoires in COVID-19. Generated by immunoSEQ multiplex PCR, the TCRdb table keeps only in-frame clones and is missing some. The data contain just over 300,000 clones, roughly 90% of them singletons. Material for sequencing was peripheral blood. Source of these receptors: a man aged 18 to 30 with active or convalescent COVID-19. Both conserved end residues are part of each CDR3. Each record gives: J gene, V gene, D gene, clone size, CDR3 DNA, CDR3 protein. D genes are given only for firm matches. Clone size appears in some rows only: once, few, many, or a class for an expanded clone.

>TRBJ2-1|TRBV2|-|-
TGTGCCTCAGGGACATTCTTACAGGGAGAGCAGTTCTTC
CASGTFLQGEQFF
>TRBJ1-2|TRBV28|-|-
TGTGCCAGCAGTTTACCCCCCCGTAGGGGGAATAACTATGGCTACACCTTC
CASSLPPRRGNNYGYTF
>TRBJ1-2|TRBV6-5|-|-
TGTGCCACTTTTAGCGGGGTTTACTATGGCTACACCTTC
CATFSGVYYGYTF
>TRBJ2-6|TRBV11-2|-|-
TGTGCCGCAGGGACTCCCCCCGGCTCCGGGGCCAACGTCCTGACTTTC
CAAGTPPGSGANVLTF
>TRBJ2-7|TRBV28|-|-
TGTGCCAGCAGTTTCACCAACCGGGAGGAGCAGTACTTC
CASSFTNREEQYF
>TRBJ2-7|TRBV7-8|-|-
TGTGCCAGCGGGCGGGGCCCGGACGAGCAGTACTTC
CASGRGPDEQYF
>TRBJ1-5|TRBV28|TRBD1|-
TGTGCCACCGCGCGGCCGCAGGGGGTGAATCAGCCCCAGCATTTT
CATARPQGVNQPQHF
>TRBJ2-1|TRBV7-6|TRBD2|-
TGTGCCAGCAGCTTAGCCGGCACTAGCGGGGCCTACAATGAGCAGTTCTTC
CASSLAGTSGAYNEQFF
>TRBJ2-7|TRBV4-1|TRBD1|-
TGCGCCAGCAGCCCAGGGGGCTACGAGCAGTACTTC
CASSPGGYEQYF
>TRBJ2-3|TRBV7-9|-|-
TGTGCCAGCAGCTTTGACAGTAACACAGATACGCAGTATTTT
CASSFDSNTDTQYF
>TRBJ2-5|TRBV7-3|TRBD2|-
TGTGCCAGCAGGACGACTAGCGGCCATCTGTACTTC
CASRTTSGHLYF
>TRBJ2-1|TRBV28|TRBD2|-
TGTGCCAGCAGTAACCGACTAGCGGGAGTCCGCGGTGAGCAGTTCTTC
CASSNRLAGVRGEQFF
>TRBJ1-2|TRBV7-9|TRBD1|-
TGTGCCAGCCGGACAGGCACACAACTCTATGGCTACACCTTC
CASRTGTQLYGYTF
>TRBJ2-7|TRBV7-9|-|-
TGTGCCAGCAGCTCGACTGGGTCCTACGAGCAGTACTTC
CASSSTGSYEQYF
>TRBJ2-7|TRBV6-5|-|many
TGTGCCAGCAGTCAGACTATGGAGACCAGCTACGAGCAGTACTTC
CASSQTMETSYEQYF
>TRBJ2-5|TRBV11-2|TRBD2|-
TGTGCCAGCAGGGAACCTAGCGGGGGGGCCATAGAGACCCAGTACTTC
CASREPSGGAIETQYF
>TRBJ1-3|TRBV10-3|TRBD1|-
TGTGCCATCAGTGAGGGTTTGGGACAGGACTCTGGAAACACCATATATTTT
CAISEGLGQDSGNTIYF
>TRBJ1-5|TRBV7-8|-|-
TGTGCCAGCAGCTACACAGGGAACTTCAATCAGCCCCAGCATTTT
CASSYTGNFNQPQHF
>TRBJ1-6|TRBV27|TRBD1|-
TGTGCCAGCAGTTGGGACAGGAGTAGATCACCCCTCCACTTT
CASSWDRSRSPLHF
>TRBJ1-2|TRBV6-5|-|once
TGTGCCATCGTTCCCAGGTTGCCCTATGGCTACACCTTC
CAIVPRLPYGYTF
>TRBJ2-5|TRBV11-2|TRBD2|-
TGTGCCAGCAGATTTACTAGCGGGGGGGAGACCCAGTACTTC
CASRFTSGGETQYF
>TRBJ1-1|TRBV6-1|-|-
TGTGCCAGCGGTGACCGGGACAACACTCAGGCTTTCTTT
CASGDRDNTQAFF
>TRBJ1-6|TRBV7-2|-|-
TGTGCCAGCACCCGGGACATCCGAAATTCACCCCTCCACTTT
CASTRDIRNSPLHF
>TRBJ1-3|TRBV28|-|-
TGTGCCAGCAGCCGCGTTAATAATGGAAACACCATATATTTT
CASSRVNNGNTIYF
>TRBJ1-5|TRBV6-6|TRBD1|-
TGTGCCAGCAGTACCCAGTCCCGGACAGGGTATCAGCCCCAGCATTTT
CASSTQSRTGYQPQHF
>TRBJ2-7|TRBV3-1/TRBV3-2|-|-
TGTGCCAGCAGCCCTGTCCTCATCGGCTACGAGCAGTACTTC
CASSPVLIGYEQYF
>TRBJ2-7|TRBV10-1|TRBD2|few
TGCGCCAGCAGTGAATATCCTAGCGGGAAAGCCTACGAGCAGTACTTC
CASSEYPSGKAYEQYF
>TRBJ2-2|TRBV11-3|-|-
TGTGCCAGCGGATTCTCAGGGGTGACCGGGGAGCTGTTTTTT
CASGFSGVTGELFF
>TRBJ1-2|TRBV7-2|-|-
TGTGCCAGCAGCTCATACACTAACTATGGCTACACCTTC
CASSSYTNYGYTF
>TRBJ2-7|TRBV18|TRBD1|-
TGTGCCAGCTCACAGGGACAGGCCGACACCTACGAGCAGTACTTC
CASSQGQADTYEQYF
>TRBJ2-7|TRBV11-2|TRBD1|-
TGTGCCAGCAGCTTAGATTTGGGACAGGGAAGCGAGCAGTACTTC
CASSLDLGQGSEQYF
>TRBJ1-3|TRBV4-3|-|once
TGCGCCAGCAGCCAAGCTACTGGAAACACCATATATTTT
CASSQATGNTIYF
>TRBJ2-6|TRBV21-1|-|-
TGTGCCAGCAGCCCTTTCTCTGGGGCCAACGTCCTGACTTTC
CASSPFSGANVLTF
>TRBJ1-5|TRBV6-5|TRBD1|-
TGTGCCAGATCGAGGGGGCCTAGCAATCAGCCCCAGCATTTT
CARSRGPSNQPQHF
>TRBJ1-4|TRBV9|TRBD1|-
TGTGCCAGCAGCCCTACTGCGGACAGGGAAAAACTGTTTTTT
CASSPTADREKLFF
>TRBJ1-5|TRBV4-3|-|-
TGCGCCAGCAGCCAAGATCGACACCCTAGCAATCAGCCCCAGCATTTT
CASSQDRHPSNQPQHF
>TRBJ2-7|TRBV5-1|TRBD2|-
TGCGCCAGCAGCCTAACTCTTAGCGGGGAGCAGTACTTC
CASSLTLSGEQYF
>TRBJ2-5|TRBV3-1/TRBV3-2|-|-
TGTGCCAGCAGCCAGCCAATAGGCGGGGCCCCACAAGAGACCCAGTACTTC
CASSQPIGGAPQETQYF
>TRBJ1-1|TRBV5-4|TRBD1|-
TGTGCCAGCAGCTTGGAGGGGGCGCAATTTAACACTGAAGCTTTCTTT
CASSLEGAQFNTEAFF
>TRBJ1-2|TRBV27|-|-
TGTGCCAGCACCAAACGGGTAGACCTAGACTATGGCTACACCTTC
CASTKRVDLDYGYTF
>TRBJ2-3|TRBV7-9|-|-
TGTGCCAGCAGCCTTACGGCGGTCGAGGGCACAGATACGCAGTATTTT
CASSLTAVEGTDTQYF
>TRBJ1-1|TRBV3-1/TRBV3-2|-|-
TGTGCCAGCAGCCAAGGGGTAGGGACTGGTGGCGTATGGGCCCTGGACACTGAAGCTTTCTTT
CASSQGVGTGGVWALDTEAFF
>TRBJ1-1|TRBV29-1|-|-
TGCAGCGTTTGGGACACCACGAACACTGAAGCTTTCTTT
CSVWDTTNTEAFF
>TRBJ2-1|TRBV7-6|TRBD1|-
TGTGCCAGCAGCCCACGGGGACAGTCCTACAATGAGCAGTTCTTC
CASSPRGQSYNEQFF
>TRBJ2-3|TRBV3-1/TRBV3-2|TRBD2|-
TGTGCCAGCAGCGTTACTAGCGGGGTGGGAACAGATACGCAGTATTTT
CASSVTSGVGTDTQYF
>TRBJ1-4|TRBV7-9|-|-
TGTGCCAGCAGCTTCATGGAAGGACTTAATGAAAAACTGTTTTTT
CASSFMEGLNEKLFF
>TRBJ1-2|TRBV5-5|-|-
TGTGCCAGCAGCTTCCCAGGGGACGAAATTCACTATGGCTACACCTTC
CASSFPGDEIHYGYTF
>TRBJ1-1|TRBV19|-|-
TGTGCCAGTAGTATATCGACATACACTGAAGCTTTCTTT
CASSISTYTEAFF
>TRBJ2-7|TRBV18|TRBD1|-
TGTGCCAGCTCACCGGGACCGGGACAGGGGGCTTACGAGCAGTACTTC
CASSPGPGQGAYEQYF
>TRBJ1-4|TRBV6-5|TRBD1|-
TGTGCCAGCGTTGACAGGGGGGGGAATGAAAAACTGTTTTTT
CASVDRGGNEKLFF
>TRBJ1-1|TRBV10-3|-|-
TGTGCCATCAGTGGCGGGCCGGGAGGCACTGAAGCTTTCTTT
CAISGGPGGTEAFF
>TRBJ1-5|TRBV4-1|-|-
TGCGCCAGCAGCCATATTCCCACAGGGAATCAGCCCCAGCATTTT
CASSHIPTGNQPQHF
>TRBJ2-1|TRBV5-8|TRBD2|-
TGTGCCAGCAGCATAGCGGGGGCCTCCTACAATGAGCAGTTCTTC
CASSIAGASYNEQFF
>TRBJ2-1|TRBV29-1|TRBD2|-
TGCAGCGTGGGGGAGGCGAGCGAGGGGAGGGGCAATGAGCAGTTCTTC
CSVGEASEGRGNEQFF
>TRBJ2-1|TRBV10-1|-|-
TGCGCCAGCAGTCAAGCCGGGGAGCAGTTCTTC
CASSQAGEQFF
>TRBJ2-5|TRBV11-1|-|-
TGTGCCAGCAGCCTGCTGGTGGGAGGACTCCAAGAGACCCAGTACTTC
CASSLLVGGLQETQYF
>TRBJ2-7|TRBV19|TRBD1|-
TGTGCCAGTAGTAGCTGGGACAGGATACACGAGCAGTACTTC
CASSSWDRIHEQYF
>TRBJ2-1|TRBV4-1|TRBD2|-
TGCGCCAGCAGCCAAGCCCGGCGGGAGTATGATGAGCAGTTCTTC
CASSQARREYDEQFF
>TRBJ1-6|TRBV6-5|-|-
TGTGCCAGCAGAACCGGACAGACGTCACCCCTCCACTTT
CASRTGQTSPLHF